Shown below are 23 T cell receptor beta chains from a single sample sequenced in a study of tissue T cells after allogeneic stem cell transplantation. The time point: mouse harvest day 14 after allogeneic transplant. Mouse grafts combined 10^7 T-cell-depleted bone marrow cells with 10^6 splenic CD5+ T cells. The protocol was immunoSEQ multiplex PCR, while the TCRdb copy is restricted to in-frame clones and leaves out a portion. The sample holds a few thousand clones; 30% to 35% are singletons and the top ten take almost 4.5%. Sequences were obtained from skin. Receptors were obtained from a female BALB/c mouse given C57BL/6 T cells with graft-versus-host disease after an allogeneic hematopoietic cell transplant.

The sample holds a few counts of this clone. Here the gene names and germline are mouse. The read ends 1 residue shy of where the CDR3 ends; the end is completed using the germline J gene. V is TRBV12-2 and J is TRBJ2-3; 9 bases are a match to TRBD2. CDR1 and CDR2 from the germline V gene are SGHLS and HYDKME. The CDR3 has 15 residues. V lost 0 bases and J lost 0; bases outside the gene matches: 0. The part of the CDR3 DNA that was read is TGTGCCAGCTCTCTCGACTGGGGGAGTGCAGAAACGCTGTAT. Its protein is CASSLDWGSAETLY. The full CDR3 protein reads CASSLDWGSAETLYF.

For this clone: Germline and genes: mouse. The read stops 1 residue short of the end of the CDR3; the missing end is completed from the germline J gene. The gene calls are TRBV26 and TRBJ1-2; D uncertain. Germline V gene lookup returns CDR1 KGHPV and CDR2 FQNQEV (reference sequence). This CDR3 region has 14 residues. V shed 0 bases and J shed 0 bases, with 5 bases lying between them. This chain's CDR3 is CASSLSMANSDYTF. CDR3 bases read: TGTGCCAGCAGTCTGTCGATGGCAAACTCCGACTACACC.

A remark on this clone: The gene names here belong to mouse. Read coverage stops 1 residue before the CDR3 terminus; the germline J gene supplies the remainder. The gene calls are TRBV26 and TRBJ2-4; a weak D match, TRBD2 (7 bases). The germline V and J ends were trimmed by 2 bases and 0 bases, with 9 bases remaining between them. CDR1 KGHPV and CDR2 FQNQEV come from the germline V gene (reference sequence). This CDR3 is 15 amino acids long. CDR3 bases read: TGTGCCAGCAGTCTGGGGGGGCTTAGTCAAAACACCTTGTAC. As protein: CASSLGGLSQNTLY. The whole CDR3 sequence is CASSLGGLSQNTLYF.

With regard to this clone: The gene names given are mouse names. The read comes to an end 1 residue before the CDR3 does, leaving the germline J gene to fill in the end. The V call is TRBV13-1, the J call TRBJ2-5; 10 bases align to TRBD2. Germline CDR1 NSHNY, CDR2 SYGAGN. After removal of 0 bases from V and 3 bases from J, the junction contained 4 bases not matched to a gene. The CDR3 extends over 16 amino acids. The chain's CDR3 is CASSDAMDWGQDTQYF. The sequenced CDR3 bases are TGTGCCAGCAGTGATGCAATGGACTGGGGGCAAGACACCCAGTAC.

As for this clone: Mouse germline and gene names are used. The read ends 1 residue early relative to the CDR3; the germline J gene fills the gap. V is TRBV26 and J is TRBJ1-6, with TRBD1 matching over 7 bases. Being an ORF, TRBJ1-6 has a function that is uncertain. The CDR3 has 14 amino acids. CDR1 and CDR2 (germline): KGHPV, FQNQEV (reference sequence). V trimming: 4 bases; J trimming: 5 bases; junction bases outside the gene matches: 2. The sequenced CDR3 bases are TGTGCCAGCAGTCGACAGGGCCATAATTCGCCCCTCTAC. It yields the protein CASSRQGHNSPLY. The CDR3 in its entirety is CASSRQGHNSPLYF.

A word on this clone: All gene names here are mouse names. Partial CDR3 DNA: TGTGCCAGCAGGCACAGGGGCCCAGAAGTCTTC. Amino acid sequence: CASRHRGPEVF. The full CDR3 reads CASRHRGPEVFF. This chain uses TRBV15 with TRBJ1-1; 7 bases are a match to TRBD1. The read stops 1 residue short of the end of the CDR3; the missing end is completed from the germline J gene. V lost 6 bases and J lost 6; bases outside the gene matches: 4. This CDR3 spans 12 amino acids. CDR1 and CDR2 from the germline V gene are SGHND and FRSKSL.

As regards this clone: Here the gene names and germline are mouse. The CDR3 end falls 1 residue outside the read, so it is completed with the germline J gene. The rearrangement links TRBV13-1 to TRBJ2-1, with TRBD2 matching over 7 bases. Trimming cost V 1 base and J 6 bases; bases outside gene matches: 1. The CDR3 loop spans 13 amino acids. Germline values: CDR1 NSHNY, CDR2 SYGAGN. CDR3 region: CASSDTGVAEQFF. Incomplete CDR3 DNA: TGTGCCAGCAGTGATACTGGGGTTGCTGAGCAGTTC.

By share of the sample, this clone is medium-sized. All gene names here are mouse names. The missing CDR3 end, 1 residue past where the read stops, is filled in from the germline J gene. The chain carries TRBV26 and TRBJ1-1, with a possible D match to TRBD1 (5 bases). The CDR3 consists of 13 residues. V was clipped by 4 bases and J by 3 bases, with 9 bases between them. The V gene's germline CDR1 is KGHPV and CDR2 FQNQEV (reference sequence). CDR3 loop: CASSPRGDTEVFF. CDR3 bases read: TGTGCCAGCAGTCCCCGGGGGGACACAGAAGTCTTC.

This clone appeared a few times. The gene names here belong to mouse. The read ends 1 residue early relative to the CDR3; the germline J gene fills the gap. The chain links TRBV14 to TRBJ2-7; weak D call: TRBD1 (5 bases). The V end was cut by 1 base, the J end by 3 bases, with 5 bases between. In germline, CDR1 is SGHDT, CDR2 FRDEAV. The CDR3 is made up of 12 amino acids. CDR3 bases read: TGTGCCAGCAGTTTCGGACACTATGAACAGTAC. Amino acids: CASSFGHYEQY. The full CDR3 protein reads CASSFGHYEQYF.

In its sample, this clone ranks as medium-sized. The gene names given are mouse names. The sequenced fragment ends 1 residue before the CDR3 boundary, so the rest is inferred from the germline J gene. J is TRBJ1-3 and V is TRBV12-2; D not resolved. This CDR3 region has 12 residues. The V gene's germline CDR1 is SGHLS and CDR2 HYDKME. Trimming removed 2 bases from V and 4 bases from J, with 5 bases in between. The DNA read from the CDR3 is TGTGCCAGCTCTCCCTCGGGAAATACGCTCTAT. Translation: CASSPSGNTLY. The entire CDR3 sequence reads CASSPSGNTLYF. Filled out from reference TRBV12-2 and TRBJ1-3, the complete variable domain reads NSGVVQSPRYIIKGKGERSILKCIPISGHLSVAWYQQTQGQELKFFIQHYDKMERDKGNLPSRFSVQQFDDYHSEMNMSALELEDSAVYFCASSPSGNTLYFGEGSRLIVV.

There are a few counts of this clone. Mouse germline and gene names are used. This CDR3 reads CASSPQGGDTQYF. CDR3 DNA, as far as it was read: TGTGCCAGCAGCCCTCAGGGGGGGGACACCCAGTAC. V gene TRBV3 combines with J gene TRBJ2-5; D might be TRBD1 or TRBD2, each matching 7 bases. The CDR3 extends 1 residue past the end of the read, so its final part is completed from the germline J gene. CDR3 length: 13 amino acids. V lost 5 bases, J lost 6 bases, and 12 bases lay in between. The V gene's germline CDR1 is SNHLY and CDR2 FYNGKV (reference sequence).

As regards this clone: Gene names are the mouse ones. The read terminates 1 residue ahead of where the CDR3 ends, so the germline J gene completes it. The chain employs TRBV31 and TRBJ2-3; D assignment may be TRBD1 or TRBD2 (5 bases each). Trimming took off 0 bases at V and 1 base at J, with 5 bases between the two ends. Germline V gene lookup returns CDR1 GKSSPN and CDR2 SITVG. The CDR3 runs 13 residues. The sequenced CDR3 bases are TGTGCCTGGAGTCTGGGGCGTGCAGAAACGCTGTAT. Amino acids: CAWSLGRAETLY. The full-length CDR3 reads as CAWSLGRAETLYF. The whole variable domain, filled in from reference TRBV31 and TRBJ2-3, reads AQTIHQWPVAEIKAVGSPLSLGCTIKGKSSPNLYWYWQATGGTLQQLFYSITVGQVESVVQLNLSASRPKDDQFILSTEKLLLSHSGFYLCAWSLGRAETLYFGSGTRLTVL.

This clone is medium-sized (0.01 to 0.1%) in the sample. Mouse gene names apply. The CDR3 end falls 1 residue outside the read, so it is completed with the germline J gene. The V gene is TRBV2, the J gene TRBJ1-4; D ambiguous. Trimming pared 0 bases from V and 7 bases from J, leaving 9 bases between. Germline assignment: CDR1 LGHNA and CDR2 YSYQKL. The length of the CDR3 is 14 residues. The CDR3 bases that were read are TGTGCCAGCAGCCAAGATGGGTTCGGCGAAAGATTATTT. Residues: CASSQDGFGERLF. The whole CDR3 region reads CASSQDGFGERLFF.

With regard to this clone: The gene names here belong to mouse. The CDR3 is cut off 1 residue early in the read; its end comes from the germline J gene. This sequence joins TRBV13-3 and TRBJ2-7, with D hard to call. The V end lost 3 bases, the J end lost 6 bases, and 7 bases lay between the germline ends. The length of the CDR3 is 11 residues. Per the germline V gene, CDR1 is NNHDY and CDR2 is SYVADS. This CDR3 reads CASSVGSEQYF. The DNA read from the CDR3 is TGTGCCAGCAGTGTTGGCAGTGAACAGTAC.

Comments on this clone: Mouse germline and gene names are used. The CDR3 end is not reached by the read, which stops 1 residue before it; the germline J gene fills it in. The chain has TRBV16 and TRBJ2-7; the match to TRBD1 covers 12 bases. The CDR3 length is 14 residues. Germline values: CDR1 SGHSA, CDR2 FRNQAP. V dropped 1 base and J dropped 6; count of bases not matched to a gene: 1. This CDR3 is CASSLGDRGPEQYF. CDR3 DNA, as far as it was read: TGTGCAAGCAGCTTAGGGGACAGGGGGCCTGAACAGTAC.

By share of the sample, this clone is medium-sized. The listed genes are named as in mouse. Read data end 1 residue before the CDR3 end; the end is taken from the germline J gene. The chain employs TRBV26 and TRBJ2-5; 8 bases agree with TRBD1. The ends lost 2 bases at V and 6 bases at J; junction bases unmatched: 4. CDR1 KGHPV and CDR2 FQNQEV come from the germline V gene (reference sequence). The CDR3 is 14 amino acids. This CDR3 reads CASSLPGGWDTQYF. CDR3 DNA (partial): TGTGCCAGCAGTCTGCCAGGGGGCTGGGACACCCAGTAC.

About this clone: The listed genes are named as in mouse. Read coverage stops 1 residue before the CDR3 terminus; the germline J gene supplies the remainder. The chain joins TRBV5 to TRBJ2-7; 12 nucleotides line up with TRBD2. CDR1 and CDR2 (germline): LGHNA, YNLKQL (reference sequence). This CDR3 region has 15 residues. Trimming cost V 2 bases and J 4 bases; bases outside gene matches: 3. The CDR3 DNA, read in part, is TGTGCCAGCAGCCAAACCGGGACTGGGGGGTATGAACAGTAC. Encoded protein: CASSQTGTGGYEQY. The whole CDR3 sequence is CASSQTGTGGYEQYF.

By its share, this clone is large. Gene names denote mouse genes. The read ends 1 residue early relative to the CDR3; the germline J gene fills the gap. The chain couples TRBV3 to TRBJ2-7; TRBD2 aligns across 8 bases. CDR1 and CDR2 (germline): SNHLY, FYNGKV (reference sequence). The CDR3 loop spans 14 amino acids. Trimming cost V 5 bases and J 0 bases; bases outside gene matches: 3. The CDR3 is CASSLGLVSYEQYF. The covered CDR3 bases are TGTGCCAGCAGCCTGGGACTGGTCTCCTATGAACAGTAC.

Points on this clone: Genes and germline come from the mouse. The observed sequence ends 1 residue before the CDR3 terminus, with the missing tail filled in from the germline J gene. The same CDR3 can be traced to other DNA sequences in this sample. The chain links TRBV26 to TRBJ1-4; no reliable D call. The CDR3 covers 14 residues. The V gene lost 2 bases and the J gene lost 0 bases, with 4 bases spanning the gap. In germline, CDR1 is KGHPV, CDR2 FQNQEV (reference sequence). CDR3 amino acids: CASSLGISNERLFF. The sequenced CDR3 bases are TGTGCCAGCAGTCTGGGAATTTCCAACGAAAGATTATTT.

This clone is labeled medium-sized. Gene and germline names: mouse. The sequenced CDR3 bases are TGTGCCAGCAGGTGGGACAGTAACCAAGACACCCAGTAC. This codes for CASRWDSNQDTQY. The entire CDR3 protein reads CASRWDSNQDTQYF. The chain has TRBV26 and TRBJ2-5; 7 bases are shared with TRBD1. The CDR3 end is not reached by the read, which stops 1 residue before it; the germline J gene fills it in. This CDR3 region has 14 residues. Germline CDR1 reads KGHPV; CDR2 reads FQNQEV (reference sequence). Trimming removed 6 bases from V and 0 bases from J; junction bases left unmatched: 3.

In this sample, this clone turned up a few times. Mouse names are used for the genes. The missing CDR3 end, 1 residue past where the read stops, is filled in from the germline J gene. This chain connects TRBV13-1 to TRBJ2-5; tentatively, D is TRBD2 (6 bases). Germline V CDR1 and CDR2: NSHNY, SYGAGN. V was cut by 0 bases and J by 6 bases, with 8 bases left in between. This CDR3 region has 13 residues. This CDR3 reads CASSDAWGDTQYF. The sequenced CDR3 bases are TGTGCCAGCAGTGATGCTTGGGGGGACACCCAGTAC.

This clone was counted a single time. Gene names and germline refer to mouse. Read data end 1 residue before the CDR3 end; the end is taken from the germline J gene. The chain carries TRBV23 and TRBJ2-3; the D segment call TRBD1 is taken from the table without a DNA check. The CDR3 sequence is 16 residues long. The germline V gene has CDR1 KGHTA and CDR2 FQNQQP. The CDR3 loop is CSSSQSPGHSAETLYF. The sequenced CDR3 bases are TGCTCCAGCAGTCAATCGCCGGGACATAGTGCAGAAACGCTGTAT.

By share, this clone ranks as medium-sized. Gene names and germline refer to mouse. The CDR3 end falls 1 residue outside the read, so it is completed with the germline J gene. This chain joins TRBV5 and TRBJ2-5; D uncertain. CDR3 length: 13 residues. Trimming shortened V by 4 bases and J by 6 bases, and 11 bases separated the two germline ends. Germline V CDR1 and CDR2: LGHNA, YNLKQL (reference sequence). CDR3 sequence reads: CASSPRLPDTQYF. CDR3 DNA, as far as it was read: TGTGCCAGCAGCCCCCGGCTGCCGGACACCCAGTAC.